The rows below give T cell receptor beta chains drawn from one sample of a study of blood T cells in healthy people across ages. TCRdb called the 5' RACE reads again in MiXCR, with one record for every CDR3 protein. The sample has 550,000 to 700,000 distinct CDR3 sequences; 27% are singletons. Sequencing was done on a sample of blood. These receptors were collected from a woman in her 70s in good health. Each CDR3 is given with its conserved first and last residue. D genes are given only for firm matches. Where a row states a size, it is once, few, many or the class of an expanded clone; other rows omit it.

v_gene,abundance,d_gene,j_gene,CDR3aa,CDR3nt
TRBV5-5,few,-,TRBJ1-3,CASSLLVSGVGNTIYF,TGTGCCAGCAGCTTGCTTGTATCGGGGGTCGGAAACACCATATATTTT
TRBV20-1,-,-,TRBJ1-5,CSALVATNQPQHF,TGCAGTGCTTTGGTGGCCACCAATCAGCCCCAGCATTTT
TRBV7-2,-,-,TRBJ2-7,CASSIRQTSIWGDEQYF,TGTGCCAGCAGCATTAGACAGACGTCAATATGGGGGGACGAGCAGTACTTC
TRBV11-1,-,-,TRBJ1-1,CASSYLKNTEAFF,TGTGCCAGCAGCTATCTTAAGAACACTGAAGCTTTCTTT
TRBV7-7,few,TRBD2,TRBJ2-3,CASSALTSGGVNTQYF,TGTGCCAGCAGCGCCCTGACTAGCGGGGGCGTTAATACGCAGTATTTT
TRBV24-1,-,-,TRBJ2-1,CATSDSWGHNEQFF,TGTGCCACCAGTGATTCATGGGGTCACAATGAGCAGTTCTTC
TRBV12-3/TRBV12-4,-,TRBD2,TRBJ2-3,CASSLRQAGGGITDTQYF,TGTGCCAGCAGTTTACGGCAGGCTGGCGGGGGAATCACAGATACGCAGTATTTT
TRBV6-2/TRBV6-3,-,-,TRBJ1-3,CASSYGTVSGNTIYF,TGTGCCAGCAGTTACGGGACCGTCTCTGGAAACACCATATATTTT
TRBV4-2,-,TRBD1,TRBJ2-1,CASRTRDRVIDEQFF,TGTGCCAGCAGAACCCGGGACAGGGTGATCGATGAGCAGTTCTTC
TRBV20-1,-,TRBD2,TRBJ2-1,CSASDSGGPSSYNEQFF,TGCAGTGCTAGTGACAGCGGGGGGCCGAGCTCCTACAATGAGCAGTTCTTC
TRBV24-1,-,-,TRBJ2-7,CATSLSRHGLGKQYF,TGTGCCACCAGTCTGTCCCGTCATGGGCTGGGCAAGCAGTACTTC